Listed here are 20 T cell receptor beta chains from one sample, sequenced in a study of blood T cell repertoires in COVID-19. Using immunoSEQ multiplex PCR, the repertoire was profiled, and TCRdb retains in-frame clones only, with some absent. The sample records approximately 100,000 clones, 81% being singletons. Sequencing was done on a sample of peripheral blood. The receptors were gathered from an elderly woman with acute or convalescent COVID-19.

The chain employs TRBV7-6 and TRBJ2-1, with TRBD2 matching over 10 bases. V gave up 1 base and J gave up 6 bases; unmatched junction bases: 3. Germline CDR1 reads SGHVS; CDR2 reads FNYEAQ. This CDR3 has 15 residues. The CDR3 here is CASSLELAGSNEQFF. CDR3 nucleotide sequence: TGTGCCAGCAGCTTAGAACTAGCGGGGAGCAATGAGCAGTTCTTC.

This clone was seen a single time. The genes are TRBV9 and TRBJ2-5, with 10 bases fitting TRBD2. CDR1 SGDLS and CDR2 YYNGEE come from the germline V gene. Losses at the gene ends were 4 bases for V and 1 base for J; bases not matched to a gene: 4. The CDR3 is 15 residues long. As DNA, the CDR3 is TGTGCCAGCAGCTTACTAGCGGGGAGCCAAGAGACCCAGTACTTC. Translation gives CASSLLAGSQETQYF.

The genes are TRBV6-2 or TRBV6-3 and TRBJ1-2; D unclear. V lost 4 bases and J lost 3, with 12 bases in between. Germline V gene lookup returns CDR1 MNHEY and CDR2 SVGEGT. This CDR3 spans 14 amino acids. This CDR3 reads CASSSSGSDYGYTF. The CDR3 DNA reads TGTGCCAGCAGTTCGTCAGGTTCCGACTATGGCTACACCTTC.

V is TRBV7-7 and J is TRBJ2-5, with D tentatively TRBD2 (8 bases). CDR1 and CDR2 (germline): SSHAT, FNYEAQ (reference sequence). The V and J ends lost 5 bases and 4 bases respectively, with 17 bases between them. This CDR3 contains 15 residues. CDR3 DNA sequence: TGTGCCAGCAGCCCCCGGGAGGGGGCAAGAGAGACCCAGTACTTC. It specifies CASSPREGARETQYF.

The chain employs TRBV29-1 and TRBJ1-3, with TRBD1 identical over 9 bases. The CDR3 length is 13 residues. The V gene end was trimmed by 3 bases and the J gene end by 7 bases; junction bases not matched to a gene: 4. Germline values: CDR1 SQVTM, CDR2 ANQGSEA. The CDR3 is CSVEGDRENTIYF. DNA of the CDR3: TGCAGCGTTGAGGGGGACAGGGAGAACACCATATATTTT.

J is TRBJ1-3 and V is TRBV6-5; D call uncertain. CDR3 length: 14 amino acids. The germline gives CDR1 MNHEY, CDR2 SVGAGI. Trimming left V 8 bases short and J 8 bases short, with 19 bases between. CDR3 DNA sequence: TGTGCCAGCGCCCTTTTCGGGGATAGGGACACCATATATTTT. The encoded protein is CASALFGDRDTIYF.

This clone was counted between two and nine times. The V call is TRBV5-6, the J call TRBJ2-7; D call uncertain. The length of the CDR3 is 15 residues. In germline, CDR1 is SGHDT, CDR2 YYEEEE. Trimming removed 0 bases at V and 3 bases at J, with 13 bases between. In nucleotides, the CDR3 is TGTGCCAGCAGCTTGGGCCAGTTAACAATCTACGAGCAGTACTTC. This gives the protein CASSLGQLTIYEQYF.

V usage is TRBV5-4 and J usage is TRBJ1-4; possible D gene TRBD1, 5 bases. This CDR3 contains 16 residues. From germline, CDR1 is SGHNT and CDR2 YYREEE (reference sequence). V dropped 0 bases and J dropped 3 bases, with 12 bases sitting between them. Written as DNA, the CDR3 is TGTGCCAGCAGCTTGGATCCGGGGGAAGCTAATGAAAAACTGTTTTTT. Encoded protein: CASSLDPGEANEKLFF.

V gene TRBV9 combines with J gene TRBJ1-4; D is perhaps TRBD1 (6 bases). Trimming shortened V by 1 base and J by 4 bases, and 8 bases separated the two germline ends. The germline gives CDR1 SGDLS, CDR2 YYNGEE. The CDR3 runs to 14 residues. CDR3 loop: CASSVRGGNEKLFF. DNA of the CDR3: TGTGCCAGCAGCGTAAGAGGGGGTAATGAAAAACTGTTTTTT.

This sequence joins TRBV6-2 or TRBV6-3 and TRBJ2-3; 7 bases match TRBD2. Germline V gene sequence: CDR1 MNHEY, CDR2 SVGEGT. There are 15 residues in the CDR3. After removal of 0 bases from V and 6 bases from J, the junction contained 6 bases not matched to a gene. CDR3 nucleotide sequence: TGTGCCAGCAGTTACTCGACTTCGGGGGGTGATACGCAGTATTTT. It yields the protein CASSYSTSGGDTQYF.

This chain links TRBV28 with TRBJ1-5, with a tentative D call TRBD1 (5 bases). This CDR3 contains 15 residues. Looked up from germline, CDR1 is MDHEN and CDR2 is SYDVKM. The V end lost 3 bases, the J end lost 9 bases, and 18 bases lay between the germline ends. Here the CDR3 reads CASSLGQGINAPQHF. The DNA of the CDR3 is TGTGCCAGCAGTTTGGGTCAGGGCATAAATGCGCCCCAGCATTTT. Supplemented by reference TRBV28 and TRBJ1-5, the full variable domain reads DVKVTQSSRYLVKRTGEKVFLECVQDMDHENMFWYRQDPGLGLRLIYFSYDVKMKEKGDIPEGYSVSREKKERFSLILESASTNQTSMYLCASSLGQGINAPQHFGDGTRLSIL.

Written as DNA, the CDR3 is TGCGCCAGCAGCCAAGAGCCGCACGGGGACACTGAAGCTTTCTTT. Translated, it gives CASSQEPHGDTEAFF. This chain connects TRBV4-1 to TRBJ1-1; D gene unclear. Trimming took off 0 bases at V and 3 bases at J, with 11 bases between the two ends. Germline V gene data show CDR1 as MGHRA and CDR2 as YSYEKL. The CDR3 is made up of 15 amino acids.

The chain couples TRBV12-3 or TRBV12-4 to TRBJ1-5; no clear D. The CDR3 runs to 12 residues. Between the trimmed V and J ends, which lost 6 bases and 6 bases, there was a span of 9 bases. In nucleotides, the CDR3 is TGTGCCAGCAGCCATCGAGGTCAGCCCCAGCATTTT. It specifies CASSHRGQPQHF.

The rearrangement joins TRBV10-1 to TRBJ2-2, with 7 positions matching TRBD1. This CDR3 spans 14 amino acids. Germline CDR1 and CDR2: WNHNN and SYGVQD (reference sequence). V lost 6 bases to trimming and J lost 4 bases; unmatched junction nucleotides: 5. CDR3 loop: CASSKGQSTGELFF. The CDR3 region has the DNA TGCGCCAGCAGCAAGGGACAGAGCACCGGGGAGCTGTTTTTT.

The chain uses TRBV7-2 and TRBJ1-5, with unresolved D. Germline assignment: CDR1 SGHTA and CDR2 FQGNSA. V gave up 3 bases and J gave up 0 bases, with 9 bases separating them. CDR3 length: 15 residues. The CDR3 is CASSFGVRSNQPQHF. CDR3 DNA sequence: TGTGCCAGCAGCTTTGGAGTCCGTAGCAATCAGCCCCAGCATTTT.

CDR3 nucleotides: TGTGCCAGCAGTTTTGATCTGGAGAGGGCTCCCTACGAGCAGTACTTC. Amino acids: CASSFDLERAPYEQYF. The gene calls are TRBV28 and TRBJ2-7; TRBD2 might be the D (5 bases). Germline V gene sequence: CDR1 MDHEN, CDR2 SYDVKM. The CDR3 is made up of 16 amino acids. V was pared by 3 bases and J by 2 bases, with 17 bases between. Drawing the rest from reference TRBV28 and TRBJ2-7, the complete variable domain is DVKVTQSSRYLVKRTGEKVFLECVQDMDHENMFWYRQDPGLGLRLIYFSYDVKMKEKGDIPEGYSVSREKKERFSLILESASTNQTSMYLCASSFDLERAPYEQYFGPGTRLTVT.

This chain connects TRBV19 to TRBJ1-1, with TRBD1 matching over 10 bases. Trimming cost V 5 bases and J 1 base; bases outside gene matches: 10. The CDR3 covers 17 residues. Per germline, CDR1 LNHDA and CDR2 SQIVND (reference sequence). The DNA for the CDR3 is TGTGCCAGTAGTCCCGACAGGGGGCGGTCTGGGAACACTGAAGCTTTCTTT. It encodes CASSPDRGRSGNTEAFF.

The chain recombines TRBV11-2 with TRBJ1-2, with TRBD1 matching over 7 bases. CDR1 and CDR2 from the germline V gene are SGHAT and FQNNGV. Trimming cost V 1 base and J 1 base; bases outside gene matches: 3. The CDR3 has 15 amino acids. CDR3 sequence reads: CASSLGGQYNYGYTF. The CDR3 bases are TGTGCCAGCAGCTTAGGGGGACAGTATAACTATGGCTACACCTTC.

The chain employs TRBV7-8 and TRBJ1-5; D possibly corresponds to TRBD1 (6 bases). Germline V CDR1 and CDR2: SGHVS, FQNEAQ. The CDR3 sequence is 16 residues long. Trimming left V 6 bases short and J 6 bases short, with 21 bases between. CDR3 protein: CASRPGTGGGGQPQHF. The CDR3 DNA sequence: TGTGCCAGCAGACCAGGGACGGGAGGGGGAGGTCAGCCCCAGCATTTT.

The CDR3 sequence: CASRTAEENTGELFF. CDR3 coding DNA: TGTGCCAGCAGAACCGCCGAGGAGAACACCGGGGAGCTGTTTTTT. The chain links TRBV2 to TRBJ2-2; unclear D gene. There are 15 residues in the CDR3. CDR1 and CDR2 (germline): SNHLY, FYNNEI. The V end was cut by 6 bases, the J end by 1 base, with 12 bases between. The full variable domain, completed using reference TRBV2 and TRBJ2-2, is EPEVTQTPSHQVTQMGQEVILRCVPISNHLYFYWYRQILGQKVEFLVSFYNNEISEKSEIFDDQFSVERPDGSNFTLKIRSTKLEDSAMYFCASRTAEENTGELFFGEGSRLTVL.